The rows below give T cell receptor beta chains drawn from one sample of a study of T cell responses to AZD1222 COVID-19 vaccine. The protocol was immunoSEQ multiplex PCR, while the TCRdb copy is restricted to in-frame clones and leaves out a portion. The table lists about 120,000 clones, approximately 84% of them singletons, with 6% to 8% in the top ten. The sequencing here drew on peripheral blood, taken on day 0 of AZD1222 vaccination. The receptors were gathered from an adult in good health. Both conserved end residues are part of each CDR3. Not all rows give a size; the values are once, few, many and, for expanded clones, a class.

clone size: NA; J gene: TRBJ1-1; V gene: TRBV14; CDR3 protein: CASSQDRGMAEAFF
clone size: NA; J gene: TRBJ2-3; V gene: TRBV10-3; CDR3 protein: CAISPEGWGDTQYF
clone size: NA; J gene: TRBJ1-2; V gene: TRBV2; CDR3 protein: CASSERDRDGYTF
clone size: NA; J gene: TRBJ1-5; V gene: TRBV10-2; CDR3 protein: CASSETGSGQPQHF
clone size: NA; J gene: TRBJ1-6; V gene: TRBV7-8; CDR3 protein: CASRTGPNSPLHF
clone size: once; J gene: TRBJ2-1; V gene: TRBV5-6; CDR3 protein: CASSLEVTESEQFF
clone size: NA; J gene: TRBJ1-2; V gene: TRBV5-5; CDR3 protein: CASSPLTEGYTF
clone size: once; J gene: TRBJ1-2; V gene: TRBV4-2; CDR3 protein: CASSQDMAGMGGYTF
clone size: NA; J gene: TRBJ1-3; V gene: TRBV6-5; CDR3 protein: CASLGQGTSGNTIYF
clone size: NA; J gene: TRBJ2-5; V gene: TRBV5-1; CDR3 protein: CASSTSQETQYF
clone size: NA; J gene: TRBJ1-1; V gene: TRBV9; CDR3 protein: CASSLGAANTEAFF
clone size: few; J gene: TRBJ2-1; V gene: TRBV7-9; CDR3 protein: CASSPLADSYNEQFF
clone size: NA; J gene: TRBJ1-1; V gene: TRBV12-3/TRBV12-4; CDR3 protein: CASSLGYKAFF
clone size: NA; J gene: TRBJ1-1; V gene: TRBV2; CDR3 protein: CASSRDSSTEAFF
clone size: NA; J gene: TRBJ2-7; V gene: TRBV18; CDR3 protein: CASSPRGTYEQYF
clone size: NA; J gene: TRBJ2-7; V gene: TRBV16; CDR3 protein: CASSPRRSSYEQYF
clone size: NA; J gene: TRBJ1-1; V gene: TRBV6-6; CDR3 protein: CASSPNQVIMNTEAFF
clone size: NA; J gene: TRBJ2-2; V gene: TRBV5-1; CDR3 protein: CASSLPGGTGELFF
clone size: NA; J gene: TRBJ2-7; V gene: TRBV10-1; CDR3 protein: CASSEQAVHEQYF
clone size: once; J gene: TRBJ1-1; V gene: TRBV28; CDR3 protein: CASKGAMNTEAFF
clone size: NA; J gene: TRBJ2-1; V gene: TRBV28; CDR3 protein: CASSFRRSSYNEQFF
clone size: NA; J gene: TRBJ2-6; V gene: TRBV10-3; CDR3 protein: CAISESKNSGANVLTF
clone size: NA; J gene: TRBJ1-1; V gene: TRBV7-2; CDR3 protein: CASSPHPSTTEAFF
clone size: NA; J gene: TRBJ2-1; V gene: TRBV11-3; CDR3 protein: CASSLTGTSGKGHEQFF
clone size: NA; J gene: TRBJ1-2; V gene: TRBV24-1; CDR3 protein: CATSDMNFYGYTF
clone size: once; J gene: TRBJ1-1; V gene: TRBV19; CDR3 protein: CASMLGRTEAFF
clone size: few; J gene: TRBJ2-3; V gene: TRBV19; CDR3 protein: CASKSYSTSTDTQYF
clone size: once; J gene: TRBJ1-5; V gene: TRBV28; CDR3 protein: CASSGTDLFGQPQHF
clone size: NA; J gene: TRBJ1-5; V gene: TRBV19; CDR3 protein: CASSITRYSNQPQHF
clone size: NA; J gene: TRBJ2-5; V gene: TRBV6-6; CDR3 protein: CASLSGSATETQYF
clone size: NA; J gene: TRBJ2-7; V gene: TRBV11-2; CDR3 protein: CASSLGRSYEQYF
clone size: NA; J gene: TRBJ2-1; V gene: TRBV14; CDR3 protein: CASSQDRVLGPNEQFF
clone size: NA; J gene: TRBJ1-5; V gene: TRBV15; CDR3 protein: CATSRSETGKQPQHF
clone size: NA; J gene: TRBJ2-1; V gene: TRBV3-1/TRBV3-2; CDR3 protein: CASSQFRYNLNNEQFF
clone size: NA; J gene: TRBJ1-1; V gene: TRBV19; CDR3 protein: CASSIQGTPNTEAFF
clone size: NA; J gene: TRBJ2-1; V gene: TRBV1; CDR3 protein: CTTGLALNEQFF
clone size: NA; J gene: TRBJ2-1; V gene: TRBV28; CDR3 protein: CASSLWWASSSNEQFF
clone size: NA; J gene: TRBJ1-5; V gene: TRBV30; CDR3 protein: CAVGRGGQGFGQPQHF